This T cell receptor (beta chain) was retrieved from a study of CD8 T cells in ankylosing spondylitis. Study results and caveats: A subset of motif variants has previously been described in the synovial fluid and blood of reactive arthritis. Characteristic, it appeared, of ankylosing spondylitis blood was a TCR beta motif of roughly eight highly homologous variants.

A remark on this clonotype: Antigen specificity is unknown.

Germline CDR1 and CDR2: MNHEY and SVGAGI. Trimming removed 6 bases from V and 8 bases from J, with 10 bases in between. There are 11 residues in the CDR3. In making TCR beta libraries, quantitative 5'-RACE with molecular barcodes was used. TCRdb re-derived calls from the 5' RACE reads in MiXCR, one entry per CDR3 protein. Of roughly 400,000 distinct CDR3 sequences in the sample, 20% to 25% were seen once. The sample taken for sequencing was blood, either unsorted or a sorted T cell fraction (not recorded which). The chain is built from TRBV6-5 and TRBJ1-1; no clear D. This receptor was taken from a male donor with ankylosing spondylitis. The CDR3 sequence is CASSRAGEAFF. CDR3 sequence (DNA): TGTGCCAGCAGCCGCGCGGGAGAAGCTTTCTTT.